This entry lists 19 T cell receptor beta chains sequenced from one sample in a study of OX40 agonist ivuxolimab in advanced cancers. Clones were read by immunoSEQ multiplex PCR, and TCRdb kept only the in-frame ones, dropping some. This sample has approximately 65,000 clones, with about 89% found just once. The material was CD4+ or CD8+ T cells sorted from blood, obtained in a trial of the OX40 agonist ivuxolimab. The receptors were gathered from an adult with an advanced solid tumor such as melanoma, head and neck, liver or kidney cancer.

The rearrangement links TRBV20-1 to TRBJ1-2, with D possibly TRBD1 on 6 matching bases. Trimming removed 0 bases at V and 14 bases at J, with 10 bases between. The CDR3 consists of 10 residues. Per germline, CDR1 DFQATT and CDR2 SNEGSKA (reference sequence). As DNA, the CDR3 is TGCAGTGCTAGAGAGGGGACAAATACCTTC. It specifies CSAREGTNTF.

V and J are TRBV9 and TRBJ2-5, with TRBD1 matching 8 bases. The germline V gene encodes CDR1 SGDLS and CDR2 YYNGEE. V lost 4 bases and J lost 2; bases outside the gene matches: 7. The CDR3 has 15 residues. CDR3 sequence (DNA): TGTGCCAGCAGCCGTGACAGGGGCGGGCAAGAGACCCAGTACTTC. Translating gives CASSRDRGGQETQYF.

In its sample, this clone was seen once. The chain combines TRBV2 with TRBJ1-1; no firm D call. Trimming took 10 bases from V and 3 from J, leaving 15 bases between them. The CDR3 length is 13 residues. Germline CDR1 is SNHLY and CDR2 is FYNNEI. The CDR3 nucleotides are TGTGCCACCCAACGCGGACGGTACACTGAAGCTTTCTTT. Translation gives CATQRGRYTEAFF.

The V and J genes are TRBV4-2 and TRBJ2-7, with 7 bases fitting TRBD1. This CDR3 has 16 amino acids. Trimming at V came to 0 bases and at J to 2 bases, leaving 7 bases not matched to a gene. From germline, CDR1 is LGHNA and CDR2 YNFKEQ. CDR3 nucleotides: TGTGCCAGCAGCCAAGACCTTACGACAGGGCCCTACGAGCAGTACTTC. This sequence encodes CASSQDLTTGPYEQYF.

The chain uses TRBV6-6 and TRBJ2-7, with 9 bases that match TRBD2. The germline V gene encodes CDR1 MNHNY and CDR2 SVGAGI (reference sequence). CDR3 size: 15 residues. Trimming removed 6 bases from V and 5 bases from J; junction bases left unmatched: 11. CDR3 DNA sequence: TGTGCCAGCAGCCCTCTTAGCGGGAGTTTGAACGAGCAGTACTTC. Residues: CASSPLSGSLNEQYF.

The chain links TRBV28 to TRBJ2-7; 10 positions agree with TRBD2. After removal of 3 bases from V and 7 bases from J, the junction contained 9 bases not matched to a gene. Germline assignment: CDR1 MDHEN and CDR2 SYDVKM. There are 15 residues in the CDR3. CDR3 sequence (DNA): TGTGCCAGCAGTTTGGGCGGTGCACTAGCGGGGGAGCAGTACTTC. This gives the protein CASSLGGALAGEQYF.

The chain couples TRBV21-1 to TRBJ1-5. TRBV21-1 is recorded as a pseudogene. This CDR3 is 17 amino acids long. CDR3 coding DNA: TGTGCCAGCAGCATTAAGACAGACCCCAGCGGGGTTCAGCCCCAGCATTTT. Translation: CASSIKTDPSGVQPQHF.

The chain couples TRBV5-6 to TRBJ1-2; D gene uncertain. Germline CDR1 is SGHDT and CDR2 is YYEEEE. CDR3 length: 14 amino acids. V lost 0 bases and J 5 bases, leaving 11 bases between the germline ends. CDR3 region: CASSLGTASYGYTF. The CDR3 nucleotides read TGTGCCAGCAGCTTGGGGACGGCTTCTTATGGCTACACCTTC.

The rearrangement uses TRBV5-1 and TRBJ1-6, with TRBD1 matching over 8 bases. Germline CDR1 and CDR2: SGHRS and YFSETQ. V lost 4 bases, J lost 5 bases, and 11 bases stayed unmatched. This CDR3 has 17 amino acids. Here the CDR3 DNA reads TGCGCCAGCAGCCCCCTTACGCTGACAGGGGATAATTCACCCCTCCACTTT. Translation: CASSPLTLTGDNSPLHF.

The chain has TRBV10-3 and TRBJ2-1, with D possibly matching TRBD2 (6 bases). Trimming removed 11 bases from V and 7 bases from J, with 21 bases in between. Germline lookup yields CDR1 ENHRY and CDR2 SYGVKD. The CDR3 spans 14 residues. This CDR3 reads CAANGPTRVNEQFF. In DNA, the CDR3 is TGTGCCGCCAACGGCCCGACTAGAGTAAATGAGCAGTTCTTC.

This clone was counted a few times. The chain employs TRBV5-4 and TRBJ1-2, with unresolved D. CDR3 length equals 14 residues. The germline V gene has CDR1 SGHNT and CDR2 YYREEE (reference sequence). Trimming shortened V by 0 bases and J by 3 bases, and 9 bases separated the two germline ends. This CDR3 is CASSLDGTYYGYTF. The CDR3 nucleotides read TGTGCCAGCAGCTTGGATGGCACCTACTATGGCTACACCTTC.

This clone was recorded once. This chain uses TRBV19 with TRBJ1-5; unclear D gene. This CDR3 region has 16 residues. Trimming took off 4 bases at V and 5 bases at J, with 18 bases between the two ends. The germline V gene has CDR1 LNHDA and CDR2 SQIVND (reference sequence). Here the CDR3 DNA reads TGTGCCAGTAGTAGACGCGGGAACCAACCGGATCAGCCCCAGCATTTT. Translation: CASSRRGNQPDQPQHF. Full variable domain (remainder filled in from reference TRBV19 and TRBJ1-5): DGGITQSPKYLFRKEGQNVTLSCEQNLNHDAMYWYRQDPGQGLRLIYYSQIVNDFQKGDIAEGYSVSREKKESFPLTVTSAQKNPTAFYLCASSRRGNQPDQPQHFGDGTRLSIL.

The V gene is TRBV6-5, the J gene TRBJ1-1; weak D call: TRBD1 (6 bases). This CDR3 spans 13 amino acids. Germline V lookup: CDR1 MNHEY, CDR2 SVGAGI. V was cut by 4 bases and J by 7 bases, with 13 bases left in between. CDR3 in DNA: TGTGCCAGCAGTTCCCCAAGAGGGGGTGAAGCTTTCTTT. This gives the protein CASSSPRGGEAFF.

This chain links TRBV5-1 with TRBJ1-2, with D tentatively TRBD1 (6 bases). The CDR3 runs 12 residues. V lost 4 bases to trimming and J lost 8 bases, with 12 bases between them. CDR1 and CDR2 (germline): SGHRS, YFSETQ. The CDR3 here is CASSLTGEGYTF. The DNA of the CDR3 is TGCGCCAGCAGCCTGACAGGTGAAGGCTACACCTTC.

The rearrangement links TRBV9 to TRBJ2-5; 7 bases line up with TRBD2. Germline CDR1 is SGDLS and CDR2 is YYNGEE. The CDR3 spans 16 residues. V trimming: 0 bases; J trimming: 0 bases; junction bases outside the gene matches: 5. In nucleotides, the CDR3 is TGTGCCAGCAGCGTAGAAGCGGGAACGTACCAAGAGACCCAGTACTTC. It specifies CASSVEAGTYQETQYF.

V usage is TRBV11-3 and J usage is TRBJ2-3; D unresolved. CDR3 size: 13 residues. Germline CDR1 and CDR2: SGHNT and YENEEA. Trimming left V 0 bases short and J 4 bases short, with 5 bases between. CDR3 sequence reads: CASSLDSPDTQYF. CDR3 nucleotide sequence: TGTGCCAGCAGCTTAGATTCGCCAGATACGCAGTATTTT.

The chain is built from TRBV25-1 and TRBJ1-1; no definite D call. This CDR3 is built from 12 residues. Germline CDR1 MGHDK, CDR2 SYGVNS. The V gene lost 5 bases and the J gene lost 1 base, with 5 bases spanning the gap. The DNA of the CDR3 is TGTGCCAGCAGTTGGGGGAACACTGAAGCTTTCTTT. Translation gives CASSWGNTEAFF.

V is TRBV6-1 and J is TRBJ1-1, with D hard to call. Germline CDR1 is MNHNS and CDR2 is SASEGT. CDR3 length equals 14 residues. V was trimmed by 2 bases and J by 1 base, leaving 8 bases between them. CDR3 sequence (DNA): TGTGCCAGCAGTGAATCTAACAAGAACACTGAAGCTTTCTTT. It encodes CASSESNKNTEAFF.

The chain has TRBV6-5 and TRBJ2-5, with D uncertain. The germline V gene encodes CDR1 MNHEY and CDR2 SVGAGI. CDR3 size: 14 residues. V was pared by 5 bases and J by 0 bases, with 10 bases between. The CDR3: CASSNDRYQETQYF. The CDR3 nucleotides read TGTGCCAGCAGTAACGATCGTTACCAAGAGACCCAGTACTTC.